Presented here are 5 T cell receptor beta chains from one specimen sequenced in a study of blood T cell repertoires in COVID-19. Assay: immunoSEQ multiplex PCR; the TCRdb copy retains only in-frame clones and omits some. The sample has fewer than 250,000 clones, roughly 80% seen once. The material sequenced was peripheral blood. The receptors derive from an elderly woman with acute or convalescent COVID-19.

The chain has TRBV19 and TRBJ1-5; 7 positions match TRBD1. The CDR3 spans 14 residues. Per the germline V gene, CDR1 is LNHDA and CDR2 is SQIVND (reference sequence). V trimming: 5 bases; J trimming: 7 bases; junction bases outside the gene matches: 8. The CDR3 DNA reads TGTGCCAGTAGTGGTCGACAGGGCGGGCAGCCCCAGCATTTT. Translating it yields CASSGRQGGQPQHF.

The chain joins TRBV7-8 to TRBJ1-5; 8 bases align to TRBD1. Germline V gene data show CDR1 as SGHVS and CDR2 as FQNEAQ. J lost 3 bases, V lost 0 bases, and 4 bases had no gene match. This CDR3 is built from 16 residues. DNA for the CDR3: TGTGCCAGCAGCTTAGCCGGGACAGGCGACAATCAGCCCCAGCATTTT. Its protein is CASSLAGTGDNQPQHF.

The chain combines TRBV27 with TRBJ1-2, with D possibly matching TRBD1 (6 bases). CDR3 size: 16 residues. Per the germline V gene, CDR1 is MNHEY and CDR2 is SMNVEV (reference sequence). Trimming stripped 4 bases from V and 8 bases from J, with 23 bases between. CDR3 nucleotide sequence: TGTGCCAGCAGTTCTCCCGGGACAAATGCTCCACAGGGCTACACCTTC. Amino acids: CASSSPGTNAPQGYTF.

The CDR3 DNA reads as TGTGCCAGCAGCGTATCCGGGACAGGCCCCGGGGAGCTGTTTTTT. Its protein product is CASSVSGTGPGELFF. The chain recombines TRBV7-3 with TRBJ2-2; 8 nucleotides agree with TRBD1. Germline V gene sequence: CDR1 SGHTA, CDR2 FQGTGA. The CDR3 runs 15 residues. The V gene end was trimmed by 5 bases and the J gene end by 6 bases; junction bases not matched to a gene: 8.

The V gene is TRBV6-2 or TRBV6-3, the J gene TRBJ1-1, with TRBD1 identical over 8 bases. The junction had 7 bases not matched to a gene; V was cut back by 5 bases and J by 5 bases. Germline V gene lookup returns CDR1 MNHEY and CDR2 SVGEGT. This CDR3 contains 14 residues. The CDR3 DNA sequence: TGTGCCAGCAGTGAGACCAGGGGGCAAACTGAAGCTTTCTTT. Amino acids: CASSETRGQTEAFF.